The 26 T cell receptor gamma chains below all came from one sample that was sequenced in a study of gamma delta lymphoproliferative disorders and STAT genes. The receptor sequences were amplified from genomic DNA of peripheral blood mononuclear cells. TCRdb used CATT to re-call clones from the multiplex PCR reads. This table holds around 2,200 gamma-chain clones, about 12% found once. The sequenced sample was blood. These receptors originate from a human donor in good health.

CDR3 amino acids: CATPTYYKKLF. The DNA of the CDR3 is TGTGCCACTCCGACCTATTATAAGAAACTCTTT. The chain uses TRGV4 and TRGJ1 or TRGJ2. As TCRdb names no J gene, one was assigned here on the basis of a DNA match to germline. The CDR3 is 11 residues long. Germline V gene sequence: CDR1 EGSTGY, CDR2 YDSYTSSV. V lost 10 bases to trimming and J lost 4 bases; unmatched junction nucleotides: 7.

This clone is categorized as medium-sized. The V gene is TRGV8, the J gene TRGJ1 or TRGJ2. TCRdb carries no J gene annotation; the J gene was assigned here by matching the DNA with germline. Germline CDR1 is VENAVY and CDR2 is YDSYNSRV. V lost 5 bases, J lost 3 bases, and 7 bases stayed unmatched. CDR3 length equals 13 residues. CDR3 protein: CATWGLVYYKKLF. CDR3 DNA: TGTGCCACCTGGGGTCTGGTTTATTATAAGAAACTCTTT.

This clone is medium-sized (0.01 to 0.1%). This chain links TRGV2 with TRGJP1. The J gene was not available in TCRdb and was assigned here by matching the DNA to germline segments. J gave up 0 bases and V 1 base, and 8 bases lay outside the gene matches. The length of the CDR3 is 17 residues. CDR1 is EGSNGY and CDR2 is YDSYNSKV in the germline V gene. This chain's CDR3 is CATWDGRVYTTGWFKIF. As DNA, the CDR3 is TGTGCCACCTGGGACGGTCGGGTTTATACCACTGGTTGGTTCAAGATATTT.

Comment on this clone: The TCRdb record carries a much larger clone's protein, which differs from this DNA's translation at residue 8; a read error is the likely cause, and the protein listed here is the DNA translation. No J gene was named, though the V gene is TRGV8. Germline CDR1 VENAVY, CDR2 YDSYNSRV. The CDR3 runs to 10 residues. CDR3 bases: TGTGCCACCTGGGATCTAGTGGAACTCTTT. Translating gives CATWDLVELF.

This clone was seen only a few times. Other DNA sequences in this specimen translate into the identical CDR3. V gene TRGV4 combines with J gene TRGJ1 or TRGJ2. Because TCRdb records no J gene, it was assigned here through a match of the DNA to germline. CDR3 length: 10 residues. Unmatched junction bases numbered 2, after V lost 5 bases and J lost 7 bases. The germline CDR1 and CDR2 sequences are EGSTGY and YDSYTSSV. CDR3 amino acids: CATWGYKKLF. DNA for the CDR3: TGTGCCACCTGGGGATATAAGAAACTCTTT.

This clone is labeled medium-sized. The genes are TRGV4 and TRGJ1 or TRGJ2. No J gene is reported in TCRdb; it was inferred here by comparing the DNA with germline. This CDR3 spans 15 amino acids. The V and J ends lost 0 bases and 5 bases, in that order; junction bases with no gene match: 10. Germline loops: CDR1 EGSTGY, CDR2 YDSYTSSV. CDR3 bases: TGTGCCACCTGGGATGGGCCCACTACCGATTATAAGAAACTCTTT. The encoded protein is CATWDGPTTDYKKLF.

This clone ranks as medium-sized. It is unclear where the CDR3 begins or ends on the DNA, so no DNA is shown, and the CDR3 is as TCRdb lists it. No J gene was called, and the V gene is TRGV11. TRGV11 is assigned to the ORF class and has an uncertain function. The CDR3 adds up to 18 amino acids, both ends counted. The CDR3 region is CTTVPAGLGTGNYYKKLF.

This clone has a handful of counts. It differs at one base from a far larger clone, so likely a read error. The same CDR3 can be traced to other DNA sequences in this sample. V gene TRGV2 combines with J gene TRGJ1 or TRGJ2. The J gene is absent in TCRdb and was assigned here via DNA matching to germline. V was clipped by 6 bases and J by 9 bases; unmatched bases: 11. Germline loops: CDR1 EGSNGY, CDR2 YDSYNSKV. This CDR3 spans 12 amino acids. The chain's CDR3 is CATWLGRGKKLF. In nucleotides, the CDR3 is TGTGCCACCTGGCTCGGGCGGGGTAAGAAACTCTTT.

This clone is medium-sized (0.01 to 0.1%) by share. This chain uses TRGV11 with TRGJ1 or TRGJ2. The J gene, absent from TCRdb, was called here by matching the DNA to germline. TRGV11 is designated an ORF whose function remains uncertain. This CDR3 comprises 14 residues. With 3 bases clipped from V and 2 bases from J, the junction kept 4 bases outside the gene matches. The chain's CDR3 is CACWIRADYYKKLF. Written as DNA, the CDR3 is TGTGCCTGCTGGATTAGGGCGGATTATTATAAGAAACTCTTT.

In its sample, this clone ranks as medium-sized. The V and J genes are TRGV8 and TRGJ1 or TRGJ2. The J gene is absent in TCRdb and was assigned here via DNA matching to germline. The CDR3 loop spans 11 amino acids. The V segment lost 6 bases and the J segment 11 bases; nucleotides outside the gene matches: 10. Germline lookup yields CDR1 VENAVY and CDR2 YDSYNSRV. In DNA form, the CDR3 reads TGTGCCACCTGGAATGCGTCTGAGAAACTCTTT. Translating it yields CATWNASEKLF.

The table lists this clone with a few counts. This chain connects TRGV3 to TRGJP2. Matching the DNA to germline supplied the J gene, which TCRdb does not give. Losses at the gene ends were 5 bases for V and 5 bases for J; bases not matched to a gene: 2. The CDR3 runs 12 residues. The germline V gene encodes CDR1 VTNTFY and CDR2 YDVSTARD (reference sequence). CDR3: CATWGSDWIKTF. The CDR3 region has the DNA TGTGCCACCTGGGGGAGTGATTGGATCAAGACGTTT.

Judged by abundance, this clone is medium-sized. CDR3: CATWDRPIYYKKLF. The CDR3 DNA reads as TGTGCCACCTGGGACAGGCCTATTTATTATAAGAAACTCTTT. This chain joins TRGV5 and TRGJ1 or TRGJ2. TCRdb supplies no J gene; here it was assigned by aligning the nucleotide sequence to germline. CDR1 and CDR2 from the germline V gene are VINAFY and YDVSNSKD. This CDR3 is 14 amino acids long. V shed 0 bases, J shed 3 bases, and the junction held 5 bases outside the gene matches.

By share of the sample, this clone is medium-sized. The chain has TRGV11 and TRGJ1 or TRGJ2. TCRdb offers no J gene call, so here the DNA was matched to germline to obtain one. TRGV11 is annotated as an ORF whose role is uncertain. The CDR3 is 12 amino acids. V shed 0 bases and J 10 bases; nucleotides not matched to a gene: 3. CDR3 nucleotides: TGTGCCTGCTGGATTAGGCACATGAAGAAACTCTTT. It specifies CACWIRHMKKLF.

By sample share, this clone is medium-sized. The CDR3 loop reads CATWDTIYYKKLF. The DNA of the CDR3 is TGTGCCACCTGGGATACTATTTATTATAAGAAACTCTTT. The chain couples TRGV8 to TRGJ1 or TRGJ2. TCRdb is silent on the J gene; assignment here came from matching the DNA to germline. This CDR3 spans 13 amino acids. The germline CDR1 and CDR2 sequences are VENAVY and YDSYNSRV. Trimming at V came to 2 bases and at J to 3 bases, leaving 4 bases not matched to a gene.

By its share, this clone is medium-sized. V is TRGV10 and J is TRGJ1 or TRGJ2. The J gene is not listed in TCRdb, so it was assigned here from a DNA match to germline. TRGV10 is annotated as an ORF whose role is uncertain. This CDR3 region has 13 residues. V lost 8 bases and J lost 4; bases outside the gene matches: 9. In DNA, the CDR3 is TGTGCTGCGTGGGACCCTACATATTATAAGAAACTCTTT. This translates into CAAWDPTYYKKLF.

By sample fraction, this clone is medium-sized. The chain carries TRGV4 and TRGJ1 or TRGJ2. TCRdb offers no J gene call, so here the DNA was matched to germline to obtain one. Germline CDR1 reads EGSTGY; CDR2 reads YDSYTSSV. The CDR3 has 12 amino acids. V was pared by 12 bases and J by 4 bases, with 12 bases of the junction left unmatched. CDR3 loop: CASLHSYYKKLF. In DNA form, the CDR3 reads TGTGCCTCCCTTCACTCATATTATAAGAAACTCTTT.

The chain carries TRGV8 and TRGJP1. TCRdb does not report a J gene; here it was assigned by matching the DNA to germline references. The CDR3 length is 15 residues. V gave up 5 bases and J gave up 0 bases; unmatched junction bases: 6. Germline V gene sequence: CDR1 VENAVY, CDR2 YDSYNSRV. The CDR3: CATWGLDTTGWFKIF. For the CDR3, the DNA is TGTGCCACCTGGGGTCTAGATACCACTGGTTGGTTCAAGATATTT.

This clone was seen a handful of times. Possible read error: a much larger clone is one base away. Other DNA sequences within the sample encode an identical CDR3. CDR3 nucleotides: TGTGCCACCTGGGATAGGTGGAGGGCTTATAGCAGTGATTGGATCAAGACGTTT. It yields the protein CATWDRWRAYSSDWIKTF. The chain links TRGV8 to TRGJP2. No J gene was available from TCRdb, and it was assigned here by a germline match of the DNA. This CDR3 spans 18 amino acids. CDR1 is VENAVY and CDR2 is YDSYNSRV in the germline V gene.

This clone is termed medium-sized. The CDR3 region has the DNA TGTGCCTTGTGGGAGGGGGAACAGTTGGGCAAAAAAATCAAGGTATTT. This encodes CALWEGEQLGKKIKVF. The chain is built from TRGV9 and TRGJP. The J gene, absent from TCRdb, was called here by matching the DNA to germline. The J segment lost 8 bases and the V segment lost 2 bases, leaving 6 bases of the junction unmatched. Looked up from germline, CDR1 is GITISATS and CDR2 is ISYDGTV (reference sequence). The CDR3 sequence is 16 residues long.

About this clone itself: Because the CDR3's place on the DNA is in doubt, the DNA is left out and the CDR3 is given as listed by TCRdb. The V gene is TRGV4; the J gene was not called. The germline V gene has CDR1 EGSTGY and CDR2 YDSYTSSV. The CDR3 adds up to 22 amino acids, both ends counted. The CDR3: CATWDEKPRIIIRNSLAVEQHF.

This chain uses TRGV11 with TRGJ1 or TRGJ2. No J gene is reported in TCRdb; it was inferred here by comparing the DNA with germline. TRGV11 is an open reading frame whose function is uncertain. The CDR3 length is 13 residues. Unmatched junction bases numbered 8, after V lost 10 bases and J lost 2 bases. DNA for the CDR3: TGTGCCTGCTGTCCAGGGGATTATTATAAGAAACTCTTT. This encodes CACCPGDYYKKLF.

By share of the sample, this clone is medium-sized (0.01 to 0.1%). DNA for the CDR3: TGTGCCACCTGGGACGTTTATAAGAAACTCTTT. This translates into CATWDVYKKLF. The J gene is TRGJ1 or TRGJ2, the V gene TRGV2. TCRdb does not report a J gene; here it was assigned by matching the DNA to germline references. This CDR3 is built from 11 residues. CDR1 and CDR2 (germline): EGSNGY, YDSYNSKV. The V segment lost 2 bases and the J segment 6 bases; nucleotides outside the gene matches: 1.

By share, this clone counts as large. V usage is TRGV11 and J usage is TRGJP1. As TCRdb names no J gene, one was assigned here on the basis of a DNA match to germline. TRGV11 counts as an open reading frame of uncertain function. The CDR3 is 14 amino acids. J gave up 12 bases and V 0 bases, and 7 bases lay outside the gene matches. The CDR3 reads CACWIRHFRRFKIF. CDR3 DNA: TGTGCCTGCTGGATTAGGCACTTCAGGAGGTTCAAGATATTT.

This clone is labeled as medium-sized. J is TRGJ1 or TRGJ2 and V is TRGV9. The J gene, left out of TCRdb, was set here by checking the DNA against germline. This CDR3 contains 13 residues. V lost 0 bases, J lost 6 bases, and 5 bases stayed unmatched. Germline V gives CDR1 GITISATS, CDR2 ISYDGTV (reference sequence). CDR3 residues: CALWEVSRYKKLF. The CDR3 coding sequence is TGTGCCTTGTGGGAGGTGTCGCGTTATAAGAAACTCTTT.

By sample fraction, this clone is medium-sized. This chain uses TRGV2 with TRGJP1. The J gene comes from matching the DNA to germline here; TCRdb lacks it. The CDR3 extends over 16 amino acids. Per the germline V gene, CDR1 is EGSNGY and CDR2 is YDSYNSKV. The V gene end was trimmed by 0 bases and the J gene end by 2 bases; junction bases not matched to a gene: 6. Written as DNA, the CDR3 is TGTGCCACCTGGGACGGGCCCCGGACCACTGGTTGGTTCAAGATATTT. Protein: CATWDGPRTTGWFKIF.

The J gene is TRGJP2, the V gene TRGV2. No J segment appears in TCRdb, so it was assigned here by matching the sequence to germline. The CDR3 consists of 11 residues. Trimming took 12 bases from V and 3 from J; bases not matched to a gene: 4. The germline gives CDR1 EGSNGY, CDR2 YDSYNSKV. CDR3 region: CAARSDWIKTF. CDR3 DNA sequence: TGTGCCGCGCGTAGTGATTGGATCAAGACGTTT.